This T cell receptor beta chain comes out of a study of blood T cell repertoires in COVID-19. Sequencing was performed with immunoSEQ multiplex PCR; in TCRdb, only in-frame clones are kept and a portion is missing. The data contain about 350,000 clones, about 90% of them singletons. Germline-derived CDR1 and CDR2 are MNHEY and SMNVEV (reference sequence). The CDR3 totals 14 residues. J gave up 5 bases and V 2 bases, and 4 bases lay outside the gene matches. The origin of this receptor is a woman aged 25 to 39 who had recovered from COVID-19. The material sequenced was PBMCs or T cells enriched from blood (not recorded which). The chain employs TRBV27 and TRBJ1-2; 8 nucleotides align to TRBD1. The CDR3 spells CASSLRTGSYGYTF. DNA of the CDR3: TGTGCCAGCAGTTTACGGACAGGGTCTTATGGCTACACCTTC.